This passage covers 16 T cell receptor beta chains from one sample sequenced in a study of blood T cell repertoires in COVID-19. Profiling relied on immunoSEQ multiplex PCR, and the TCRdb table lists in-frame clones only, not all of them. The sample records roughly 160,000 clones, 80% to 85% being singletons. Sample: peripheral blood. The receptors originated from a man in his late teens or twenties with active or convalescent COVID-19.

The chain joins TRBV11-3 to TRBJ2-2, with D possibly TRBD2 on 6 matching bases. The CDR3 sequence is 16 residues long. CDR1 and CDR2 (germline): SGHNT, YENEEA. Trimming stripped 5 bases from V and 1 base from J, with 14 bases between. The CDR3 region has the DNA TGTGCCAGCAGCCCCCGGTGGAGGGGGAACACCGGGGAGCTGTTTTTT. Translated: CASSPRWRGNTGELFF.

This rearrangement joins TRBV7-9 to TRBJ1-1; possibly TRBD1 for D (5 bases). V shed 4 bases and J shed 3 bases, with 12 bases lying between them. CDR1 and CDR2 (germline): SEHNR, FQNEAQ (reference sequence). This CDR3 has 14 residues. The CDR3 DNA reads TGTGCCAGCAGCTCCCAGGGAGGTGACACTGAAGCTTTCTTT. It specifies CASSSQGGDTEAFF.

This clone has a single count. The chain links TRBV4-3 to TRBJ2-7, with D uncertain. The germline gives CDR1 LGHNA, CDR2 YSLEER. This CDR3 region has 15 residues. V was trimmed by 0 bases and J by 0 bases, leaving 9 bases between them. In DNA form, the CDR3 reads TGCGCCAGCAGCCAAGAAGCGCCGAGCTCCTACGAGCAGTACTTC. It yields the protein CASSQEAPSSYEQYF.

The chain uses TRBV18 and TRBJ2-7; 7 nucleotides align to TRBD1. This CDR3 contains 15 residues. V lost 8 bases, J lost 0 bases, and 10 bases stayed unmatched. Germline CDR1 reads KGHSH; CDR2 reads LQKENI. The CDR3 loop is CASTTGTRTSYEQYF. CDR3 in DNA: TGTGCCAGCACGACAGGGACCCGAACCTCCTACGAGCAGTACTTC.

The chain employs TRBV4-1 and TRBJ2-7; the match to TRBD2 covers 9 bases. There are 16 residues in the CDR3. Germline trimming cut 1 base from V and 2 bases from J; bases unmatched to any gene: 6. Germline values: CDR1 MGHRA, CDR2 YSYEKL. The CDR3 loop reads CASSQGPLAGPYEQYF. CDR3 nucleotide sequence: TGCGCCAGCAGCCAAGGTCCGCTAGCGGGGCCCTACGAGCAGTACTTC.

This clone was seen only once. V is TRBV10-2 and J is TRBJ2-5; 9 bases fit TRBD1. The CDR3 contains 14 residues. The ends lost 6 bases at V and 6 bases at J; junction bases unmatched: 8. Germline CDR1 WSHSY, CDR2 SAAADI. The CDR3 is CASSINRGQKTQYF. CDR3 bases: TGCGCCAGCAGCATTAACAGGGGGCAGAAGACCCAGTACTTC.

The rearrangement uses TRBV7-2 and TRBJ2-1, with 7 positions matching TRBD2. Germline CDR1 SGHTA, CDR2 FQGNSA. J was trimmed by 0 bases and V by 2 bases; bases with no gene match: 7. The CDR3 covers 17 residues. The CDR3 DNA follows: TGTGCCAGCAGCTTACGAGGGAGGGCCCCCTCCTACAATGAGCAGTTCTTC. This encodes CASSLRGRAPSYNEQFF. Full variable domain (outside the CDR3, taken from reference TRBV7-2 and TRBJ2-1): GAGVSQSPSNKVTEKGKDVELRCDPISGHTALYWYRQSLGQGLEFLIYFQGNSAPDKSGLPSDRFSAERTGGSVSTLTIQRTQQEDSAVYLCASSLRGRAPSYNEQFFGPGTRLTVL.

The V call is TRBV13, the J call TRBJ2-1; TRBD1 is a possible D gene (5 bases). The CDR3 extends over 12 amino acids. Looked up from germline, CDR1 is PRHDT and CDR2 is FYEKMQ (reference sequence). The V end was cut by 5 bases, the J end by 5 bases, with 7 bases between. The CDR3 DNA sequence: TGTGCCAGCAGCGACAGTCACAATGAGCAGTTCTTC. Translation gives CASSDSHNEQFF.

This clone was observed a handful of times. CDR3 nucleotide sequence: TGCAGCGTTGGGGCGGGCACTGAAGCTTTCTTT. This translates into CSVGAGTEAFF. The V call is TRBV29-1, the J call TRBJ1-1; D not resolved. The germline V and J ends were trimmed by 4 bases and 4 bases, with 7 bases remaining between them. Germline CDR1 SQVTM, CDR2 ANQGSEA. This CDR3 region has 11 residues.

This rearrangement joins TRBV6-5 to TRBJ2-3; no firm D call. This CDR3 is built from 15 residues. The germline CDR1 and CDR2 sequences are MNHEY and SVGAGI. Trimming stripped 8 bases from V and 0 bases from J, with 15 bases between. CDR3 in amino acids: CASPKELASTDTQYF. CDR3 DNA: TGTGCCAGCCCCAAGGAGCTGGCTAGCACAGATACGCAGTATTTT.

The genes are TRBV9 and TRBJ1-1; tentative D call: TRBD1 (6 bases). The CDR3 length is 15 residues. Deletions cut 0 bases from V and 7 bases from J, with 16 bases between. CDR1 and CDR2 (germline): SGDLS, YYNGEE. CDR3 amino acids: CASSVGGGAGVEAFF. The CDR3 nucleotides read TGTGCCAGCAGCGTAGGCGGTGGGGCAGGGGTTGAAGCTTTCTTT.

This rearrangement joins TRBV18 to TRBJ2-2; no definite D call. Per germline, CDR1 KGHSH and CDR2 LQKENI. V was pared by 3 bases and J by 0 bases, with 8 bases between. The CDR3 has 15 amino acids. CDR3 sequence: CASSPELTNTGELFF. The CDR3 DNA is TGTGCCAGCTCACCCGAGCTGACGAACACCGGGGAGCTGTTTTTT.

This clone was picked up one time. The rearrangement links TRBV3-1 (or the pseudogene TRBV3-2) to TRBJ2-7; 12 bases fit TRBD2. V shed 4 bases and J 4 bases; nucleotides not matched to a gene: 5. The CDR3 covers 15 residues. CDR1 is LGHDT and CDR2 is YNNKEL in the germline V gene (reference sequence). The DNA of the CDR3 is TGTGCCAGCAGCCGTAGACTAGCGGGAGTATACGAGCAGTACTTC. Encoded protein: CASSRRLAGVYEQYF.

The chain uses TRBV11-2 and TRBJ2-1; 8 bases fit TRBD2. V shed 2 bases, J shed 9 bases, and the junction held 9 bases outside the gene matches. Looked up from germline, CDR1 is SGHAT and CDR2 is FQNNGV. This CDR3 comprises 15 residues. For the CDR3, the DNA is TGTGCCAGCAGCTTAAACAGCGGGGGTTTGGTTGAGCAGTTCTTC. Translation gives CASSLNSGGLVEQFF.

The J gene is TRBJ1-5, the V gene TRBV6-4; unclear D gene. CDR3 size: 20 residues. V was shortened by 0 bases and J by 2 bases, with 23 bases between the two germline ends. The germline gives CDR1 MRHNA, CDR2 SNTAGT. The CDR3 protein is CASSDSKGFPSFHGNQPQHF. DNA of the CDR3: TGTGCCAGCAGTGACTCGAAAGGGTTTCCTAGCTTCCATGGCAATCAGCCCCAGCATTTT.

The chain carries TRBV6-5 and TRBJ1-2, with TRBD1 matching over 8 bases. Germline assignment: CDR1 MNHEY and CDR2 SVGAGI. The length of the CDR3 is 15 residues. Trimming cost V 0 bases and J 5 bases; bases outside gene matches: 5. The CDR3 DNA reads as TGTGCCAGCAGTTACTCGCAGGGGGCAGGGTATGGCTACACCTTC. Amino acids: CASSYSQGAGYGYTF.